This TCR beta chain was recorded in a study of shared clonotypes between healthy human individuals. Looked up from germline, CDR1 is SGHTA and CDR2 is FQGTGA. The CDR3 contains 13 residues. V was trimmed by 5 bases and J by 0 bases, leaving 6 bases between them. Recent vaccinations or acute infections were absent in the healthy HIV-negative adult donors. In the authors' methods: ImmunoSEQ gave junction-only sequences without quality scores, so filtering differed. This table comes from immunoSEQ multiplex PCR, and its TCRdb copy is limited to in-frame clones, with some not included. D and trimming come from the DNA, and the V and J calls and clone size come from that table. The data contain approximately 2.5 million clones, more than 85% of them singletons. Comments on this clone: The same CDR3 can be traced to other DNA sequences in this sample.

Sequencing used naive CD4+ T cells from PBMCs. As for subset: CD45RA+ positively selected. This receptor was taken from a man aged 18 to 30 in good health. Some clones in this sample may be carry-over from other donors' samples. The chain employs TRBV7-3 and TRBJ2-3, with D possibly TRBD2 on 5 matching bases. The CDR3 loop is CASSPGSTDTQYF. The CDR3 region has the DNA TGTGCCAGCAGCCCGGGAAGCACAGATACGCAGTATTTT.